This entry features one TCR beta chain sequence. No antigen is known for it. Each CDR3 protein gets one entry after TCRdb re-called the PCR reads with MiXCR. The repertoire has roughly 2,200 distinct CDR3 sequences, 24% of them found once; the top ten carry over 7.5%. The data originate from a study of molecular identifiers for immune sequencing clone quantification. Study findings and constraints: Detecting spiked Jurkat TCR RNA from one cell among one million naive cells was reportedly possible. In cases of identical TCR molecules sharing a barcode, highly expanded clone sizes could be underestimated.

The CDR3 is 14 amino acids. The germline V gene encodes CDR1 MNHEY and CDR2 SMNVEV (reference sequence). Unmatched junction bases numbered 6, after V lost 6 bases and J lost 1 base. In the sort, naive CD8 T cells were defined as CD8+CD4-CCR7+CD45RA+. The sample taken for sequencing was naive CD8+ T cells from blood, with Jurkat cell RNA spiked in. Described subset: FACS-sorted CD8+CD4-CCR7+CD45RA+ naive T cells. The chain uses TRBV27 and TRBJ2-7; 7 positions agree with TRBD1. The TCR was taken from a human donor in good health. Some libraries in this study had Jurkat cell RNA spiked in. The CDR3 nucleotides read TGTGCCAGCAGCGCCGGGACAGAGTCCTACGAGCAGTACTTC. Translation: CASSAGTESYEQYF.